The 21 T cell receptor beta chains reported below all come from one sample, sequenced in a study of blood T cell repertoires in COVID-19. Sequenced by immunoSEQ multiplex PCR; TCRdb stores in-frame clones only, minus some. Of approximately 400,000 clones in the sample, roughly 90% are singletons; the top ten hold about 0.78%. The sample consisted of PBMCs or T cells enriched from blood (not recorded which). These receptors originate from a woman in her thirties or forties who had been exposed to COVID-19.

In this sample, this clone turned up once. DNA for the CDR3: TGCGCCAGCAGCCCGGCCGGGACAGGGAACAATGAGCAGTTCTTC. Encoded protein: CASSPAGTGNNEQFF. V usage is TRBV4-1 and J usage is TRBJ2-1; 9 bases fit TRBD1. V lost 4 bases, J lost 5 bases, and 6 bases stayed unmatched. This CDR3 contains 15 residues. Germline CDR1 reads MGHRA; CDR2 reads YSYEKL.

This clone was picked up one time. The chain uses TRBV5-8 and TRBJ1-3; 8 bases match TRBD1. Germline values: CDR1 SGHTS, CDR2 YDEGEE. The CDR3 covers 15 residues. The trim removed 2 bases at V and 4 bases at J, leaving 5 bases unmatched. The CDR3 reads CASSFLQGVGNTIYF. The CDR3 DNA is TGTGCCAGCAGCTTCCTACAGGGGGTAGGAAACACCATATATTTT.

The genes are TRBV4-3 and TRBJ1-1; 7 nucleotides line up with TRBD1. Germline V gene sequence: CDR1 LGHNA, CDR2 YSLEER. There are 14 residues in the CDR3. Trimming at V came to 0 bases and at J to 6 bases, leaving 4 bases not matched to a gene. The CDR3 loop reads CASSQDHRGPEAFF. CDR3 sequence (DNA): TGCGCCAGCAGCCAAGATCACAGGGGCCCTGAAGCTTTCTTT.

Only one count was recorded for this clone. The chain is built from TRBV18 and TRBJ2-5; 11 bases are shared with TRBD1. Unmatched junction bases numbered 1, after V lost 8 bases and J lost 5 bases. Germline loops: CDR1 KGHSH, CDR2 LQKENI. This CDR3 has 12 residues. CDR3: CASGQGAETQYF. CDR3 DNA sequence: TGTGCCAGCGGACAGGGGGCTGAGACCCAGTACTTC.

CDR3 sequence (DNA): TGTGCCATCAGTGGCCGGGACAGGGACCACGAGCAGTACTTC. Amino acids: CAISGRDRDHEQYF. The J gene is TRBJ2-7, the V gene TRBV10-3; TRBD1 matches at 9 bases. Losses at the gene ends were 4 bases for V and 5 bases for J; bases not matched to a gene: 6. CDR1 is ENHRY, CDR2 SYGVKD, per germline. This CDR3 is built from 14 residues.

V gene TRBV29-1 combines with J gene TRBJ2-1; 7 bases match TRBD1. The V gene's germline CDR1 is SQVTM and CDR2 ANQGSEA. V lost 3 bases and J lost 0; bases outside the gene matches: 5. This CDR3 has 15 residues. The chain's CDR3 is CSVDPDRSSYNEQFF. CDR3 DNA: TGCAGCGTTGACCCGGACAGGAGCTCCTACAATGAGCAGTTCTTC.

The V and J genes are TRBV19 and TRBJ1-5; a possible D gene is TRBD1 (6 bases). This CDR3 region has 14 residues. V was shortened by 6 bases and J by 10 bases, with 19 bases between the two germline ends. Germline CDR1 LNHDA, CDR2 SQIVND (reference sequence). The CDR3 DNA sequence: TGTGCCAGTAGGGTTAGGGGGAATTCTAGCCCCCAGCATTTT. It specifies CASRVRGNSSPQHF.

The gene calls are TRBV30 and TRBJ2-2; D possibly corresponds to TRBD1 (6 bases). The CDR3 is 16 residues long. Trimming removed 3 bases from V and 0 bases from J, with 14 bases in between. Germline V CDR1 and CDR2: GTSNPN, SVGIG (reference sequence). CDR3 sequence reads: CAWRHPGTTNTGELFF. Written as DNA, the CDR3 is TGTGCCTGGAGGCATCCCGGGACAACGAACACCGGGGAGCTGTTTTTT.

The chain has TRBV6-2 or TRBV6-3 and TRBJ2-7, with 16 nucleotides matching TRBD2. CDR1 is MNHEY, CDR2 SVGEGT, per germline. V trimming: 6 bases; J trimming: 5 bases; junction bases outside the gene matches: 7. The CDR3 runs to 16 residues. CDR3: CASSDGTSGRGNEQYF. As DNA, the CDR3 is TGTGCCAGCAGCGACGGGACTAGCGGGAGGGGGAACGAGCAGTACTTC.

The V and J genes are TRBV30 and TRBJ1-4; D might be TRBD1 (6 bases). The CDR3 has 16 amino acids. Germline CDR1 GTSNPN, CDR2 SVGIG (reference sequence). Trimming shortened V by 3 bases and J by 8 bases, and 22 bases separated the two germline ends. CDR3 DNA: TGTGCCTGGAGACCCCGTTCAGGGGATTGGGGAGAAAAACTGTTTTTT. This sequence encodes CAWRPRSGDWGEKLFF.

CDR3 amino acids: CASSLLESGLYEQYF. The CDR3 DNA reads as TGTGCCAGCAGCCTCCTAGAGTCGGGACTCTACGAGCAGTACTTC. This sequence joins TRBV7-2 and TRBJ2-7, with a possible D match to TRBD2 (6 bases). The CDR3 contains 15 residues. V gave up 5 bases and J gave up 3 bases, with 17 bases separating them. Germline V lookup: CDR1 SGHTA, CDR2 FQGNSA. The complete variable domain, with remaining parts taken from reference TRBV7-2 and TRBJ2-7, reads GAGVSQSPSNKVTEKGKDVELRCDPISGHTALYWYRQSLGQGLEFLIYFQGNSAPDKSGLPSDRFSAERTGGSVSTLTIQRTQQEDSAVYLCASSLLESGLYEQYFGPGTRLTVT.

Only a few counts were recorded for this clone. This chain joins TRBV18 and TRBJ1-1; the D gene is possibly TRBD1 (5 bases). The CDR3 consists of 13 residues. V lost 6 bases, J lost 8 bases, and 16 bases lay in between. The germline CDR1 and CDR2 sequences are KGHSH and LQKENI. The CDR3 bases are TGTGCCAGCTCCCAGGGAGGTTTGAGGGAAGCTTTCTTT. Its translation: CASSQGGLREAFF.

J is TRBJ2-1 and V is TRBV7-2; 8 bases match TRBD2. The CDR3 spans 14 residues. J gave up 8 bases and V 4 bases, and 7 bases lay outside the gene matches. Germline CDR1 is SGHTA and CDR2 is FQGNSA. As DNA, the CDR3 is TGTGCCAGCAGCTGGCTCATAGCGGGATATGAGCAGTTCTTC. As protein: CASSWLIAGYEQFF.

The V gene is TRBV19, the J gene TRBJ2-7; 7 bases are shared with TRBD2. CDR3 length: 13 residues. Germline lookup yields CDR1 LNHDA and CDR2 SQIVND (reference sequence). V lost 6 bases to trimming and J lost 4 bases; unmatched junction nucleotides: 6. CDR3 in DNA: TGTGCCAGTAGGGCGGGAGCCTTATACGAGCAGTACTTC. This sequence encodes CASRAGALYEQYF. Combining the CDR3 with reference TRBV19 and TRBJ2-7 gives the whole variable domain DGGITQSPKYLFRKEGQNVTLSCEQNLNHDAMYWYRQDPGQGLRLIYYSQIVNDFQKGDIAEGYSVSREKKESFPLTVTSAQKNPTAFYLCASRAGALYEQYFGPGTRLTVT.

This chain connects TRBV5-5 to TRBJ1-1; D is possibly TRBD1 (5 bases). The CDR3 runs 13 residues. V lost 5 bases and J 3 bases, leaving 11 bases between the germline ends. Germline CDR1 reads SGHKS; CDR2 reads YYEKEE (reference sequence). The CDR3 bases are TGTGCCAGCAGTCCTACCAGGGACACTGAAGCTTTCTTT. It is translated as CASSPTRDTEAFF.

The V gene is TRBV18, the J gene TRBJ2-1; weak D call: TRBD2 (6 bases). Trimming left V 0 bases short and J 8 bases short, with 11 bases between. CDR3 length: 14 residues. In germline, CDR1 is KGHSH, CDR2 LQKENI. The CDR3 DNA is TGTGCCAGCTCACCACCGGTCCCGGGGGATGAGCAGTTCTTC. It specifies CASSPPVPGDEQFF.

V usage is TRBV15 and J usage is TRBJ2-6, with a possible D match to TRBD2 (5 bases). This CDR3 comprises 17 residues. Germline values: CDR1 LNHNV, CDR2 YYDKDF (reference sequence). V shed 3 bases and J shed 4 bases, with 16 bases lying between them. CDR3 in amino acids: CATSRWAGSVGANVLTF. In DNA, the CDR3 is TGTGCCACCAGCAGGTGGGCGGGTTCTGTGGGGGCCAACGTCCTGACTTTC.

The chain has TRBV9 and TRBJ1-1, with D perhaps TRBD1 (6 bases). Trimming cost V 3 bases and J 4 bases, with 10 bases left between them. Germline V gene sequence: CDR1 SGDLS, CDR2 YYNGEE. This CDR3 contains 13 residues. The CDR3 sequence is CASSGNRATEAFF. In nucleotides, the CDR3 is TGTGCCAGCAGCGGAAACAGGGCCACTGAAGCTTTCTTT.

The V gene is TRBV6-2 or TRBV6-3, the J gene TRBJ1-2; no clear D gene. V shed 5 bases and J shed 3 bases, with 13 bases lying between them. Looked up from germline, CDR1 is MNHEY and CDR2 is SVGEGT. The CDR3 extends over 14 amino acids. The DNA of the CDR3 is TGTGCCAGCAGTCCGAATAGACAACACTATGGCTACACCTTC. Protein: CASSPNRQHYGYTF.

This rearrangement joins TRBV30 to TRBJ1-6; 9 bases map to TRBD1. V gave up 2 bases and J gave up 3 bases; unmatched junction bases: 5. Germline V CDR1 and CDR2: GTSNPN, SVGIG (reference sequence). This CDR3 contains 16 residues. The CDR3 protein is CAWSRDRVNYNSPLHF. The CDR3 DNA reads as TGTGCCTGGAGTAGGGACAGGGTGAACTATAATTCACCCCTCCACTTT.

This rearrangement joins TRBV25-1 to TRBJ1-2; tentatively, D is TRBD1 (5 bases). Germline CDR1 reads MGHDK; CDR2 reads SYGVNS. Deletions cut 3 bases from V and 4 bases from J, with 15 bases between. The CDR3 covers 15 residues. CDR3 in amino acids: CASSDPRGRFYGYTF. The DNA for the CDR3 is TGTGCCAGCAGTGACCCTAGGGGCAGATTCTATGGCTACACCTTC.